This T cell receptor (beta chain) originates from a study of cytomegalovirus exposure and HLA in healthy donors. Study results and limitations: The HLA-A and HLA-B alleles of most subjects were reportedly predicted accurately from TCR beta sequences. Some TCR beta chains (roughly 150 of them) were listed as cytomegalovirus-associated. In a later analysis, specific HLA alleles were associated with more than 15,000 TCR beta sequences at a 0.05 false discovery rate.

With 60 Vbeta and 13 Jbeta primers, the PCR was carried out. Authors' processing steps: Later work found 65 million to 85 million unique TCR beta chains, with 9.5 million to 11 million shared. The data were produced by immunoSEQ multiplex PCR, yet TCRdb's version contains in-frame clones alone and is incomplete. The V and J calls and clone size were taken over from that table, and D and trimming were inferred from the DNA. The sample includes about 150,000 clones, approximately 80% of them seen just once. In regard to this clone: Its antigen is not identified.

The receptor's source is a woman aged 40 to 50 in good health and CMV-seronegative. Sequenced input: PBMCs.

The CDR3 loop is CASSLTTGTALNIQYF. CDR3 bases: TGTGCCAGCAGTTTGACTACCGGGACAGCTCTAAACATTCAGTACTTC. The chain uses TRBV27 and TRBJ2-4, with 7 bases lining up with TRBD1. The V and J ends lost 3 bases and 6 bases, in that order; junction bases with no gene match: 11. The length of the CDR3 is 16 residues. Per the germline V gene, CDR1 is MNHEY and CDR2 is SMNVEV (reference sequence).